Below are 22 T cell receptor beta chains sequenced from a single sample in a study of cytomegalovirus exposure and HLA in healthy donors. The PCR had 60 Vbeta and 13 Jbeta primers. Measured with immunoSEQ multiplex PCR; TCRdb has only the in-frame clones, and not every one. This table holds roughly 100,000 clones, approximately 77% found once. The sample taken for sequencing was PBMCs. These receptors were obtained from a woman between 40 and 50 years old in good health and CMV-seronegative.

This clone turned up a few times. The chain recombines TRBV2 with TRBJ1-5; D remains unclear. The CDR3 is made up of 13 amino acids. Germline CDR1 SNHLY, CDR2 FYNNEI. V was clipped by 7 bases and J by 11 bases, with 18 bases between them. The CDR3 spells CASTRGVFKTQHF. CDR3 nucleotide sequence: TGTGCCAGCACCAGAGGAGTTTTTAAGACCCAGCATTTT. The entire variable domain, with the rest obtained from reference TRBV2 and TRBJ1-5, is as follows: EPEVTQTPSHQVTQMGQEVILRCVPISNHLYFYWYRQILGQKVEFLVSFYNNEISEKSEIFDDQFSVERPDGSNFTLKIRSTKLEDSAMYFCASTRGVFKTQHFGDGTRLSIL.

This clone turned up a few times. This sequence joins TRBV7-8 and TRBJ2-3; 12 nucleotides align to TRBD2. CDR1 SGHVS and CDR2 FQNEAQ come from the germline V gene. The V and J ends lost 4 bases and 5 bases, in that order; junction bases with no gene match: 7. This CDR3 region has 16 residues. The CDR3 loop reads CASSSTSGGQGDTQYF. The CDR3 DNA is TGTGCCAGCAGCTCTACTAGCGGGGGGCAGGGAGATACGCAGTATTTT.

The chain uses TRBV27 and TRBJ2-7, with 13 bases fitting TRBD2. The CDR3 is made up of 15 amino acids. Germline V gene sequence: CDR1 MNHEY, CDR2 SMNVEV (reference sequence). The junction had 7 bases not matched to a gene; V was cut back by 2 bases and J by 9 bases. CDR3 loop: CASSLTSGGASGQYF. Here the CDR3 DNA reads TGTGCCAGCAGTTTAACTAGCGGGGGGGCCTCTGGGCAGTACTTC.

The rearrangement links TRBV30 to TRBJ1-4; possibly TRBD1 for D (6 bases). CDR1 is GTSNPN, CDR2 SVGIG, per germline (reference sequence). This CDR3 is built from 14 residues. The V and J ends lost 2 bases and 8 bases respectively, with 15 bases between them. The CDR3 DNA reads TGTGCCTGGAGTCCTGGAGGAAGGGGGGAAAAACTGTTTTTT. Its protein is CAWSPGGRGEKLFF.

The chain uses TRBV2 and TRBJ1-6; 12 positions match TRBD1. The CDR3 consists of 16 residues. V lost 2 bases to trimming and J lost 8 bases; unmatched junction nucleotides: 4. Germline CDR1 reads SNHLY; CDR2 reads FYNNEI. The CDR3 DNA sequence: TGTGCCAGCAGTGAATCCGGGACAGGGGGCTATTCACCCCTCCACTTT. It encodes CASSESGTGGYSPLHF.

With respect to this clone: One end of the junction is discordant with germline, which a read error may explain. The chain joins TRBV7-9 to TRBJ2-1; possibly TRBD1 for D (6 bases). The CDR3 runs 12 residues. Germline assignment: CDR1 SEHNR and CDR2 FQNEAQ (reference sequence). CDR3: CSSSFQGNEQFF. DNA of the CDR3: TGTTCCAGCAGCTTTCAGGGGAATGAGCAGTTCTTC.

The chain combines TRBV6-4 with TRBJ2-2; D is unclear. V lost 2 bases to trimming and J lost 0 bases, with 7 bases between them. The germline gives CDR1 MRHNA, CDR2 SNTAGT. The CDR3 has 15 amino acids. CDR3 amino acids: CASSDRDSNTGELFF. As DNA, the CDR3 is TGTGCCAGCAGTGACAGAGACTCGAACACCGGGGAGCTGTTTTTT.

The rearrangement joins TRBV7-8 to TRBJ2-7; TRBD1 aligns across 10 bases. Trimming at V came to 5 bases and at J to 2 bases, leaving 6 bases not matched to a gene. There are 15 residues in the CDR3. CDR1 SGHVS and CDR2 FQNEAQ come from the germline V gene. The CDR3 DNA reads TGTGCCAGCAGCGAGGGACAGGGGCGACCCTACGAGCAGTACTTC. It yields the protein CASSEGQGRPYEQYF.

CDR3 nucleotide sequence: TGTGCCAGCAGCTTCACGGGATCCGGGGAGCTGTTTTTT. Amino acid sequence: CASSFTGSGELFF. The chain links TRBV7-6 to TRBJ2-2; D possibly corresponds to TRBD2 (5 bases). CDR3 size: 13 residues. Germline V gene sequence: CDR1 SGHVS, CDR2 FNYEAQ. The V gene lost 3 bases and the J gene lost 6 bases, with 8 bases spanning the gap.

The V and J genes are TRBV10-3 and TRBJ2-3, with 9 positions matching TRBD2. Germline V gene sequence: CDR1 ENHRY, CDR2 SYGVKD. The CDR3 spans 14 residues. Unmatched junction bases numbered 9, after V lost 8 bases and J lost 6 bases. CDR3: CAIALAGRGDTQYF. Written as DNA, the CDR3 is TGTGCCATCGCACTAGCGGGCCGGGGGGATACGCAGTATTTT.

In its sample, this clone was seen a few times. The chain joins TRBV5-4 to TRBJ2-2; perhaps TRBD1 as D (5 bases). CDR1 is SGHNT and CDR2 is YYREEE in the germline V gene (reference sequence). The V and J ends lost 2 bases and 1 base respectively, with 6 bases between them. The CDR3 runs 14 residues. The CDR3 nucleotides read TGTGCCAGCAGCTTCGGACAGAACACCGGGGAGCTGTTTTTT. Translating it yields CASSFGQNTGELFF.

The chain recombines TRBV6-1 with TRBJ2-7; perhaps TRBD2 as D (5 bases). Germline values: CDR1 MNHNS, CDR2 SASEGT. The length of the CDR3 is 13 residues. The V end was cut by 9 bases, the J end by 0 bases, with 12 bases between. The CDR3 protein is CASRSGDSYEQYF. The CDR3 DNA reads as TGTGCCAGTCGATCCGGGGACTCCTACGAGCAGTACTTC.

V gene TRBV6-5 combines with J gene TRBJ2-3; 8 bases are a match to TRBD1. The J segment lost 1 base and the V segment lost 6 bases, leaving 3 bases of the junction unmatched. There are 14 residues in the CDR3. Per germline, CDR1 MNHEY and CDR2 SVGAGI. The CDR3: CASRQGVGTDTQYF. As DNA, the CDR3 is TGTGCCAGCAGACAGGGGGTGGGCACAGATACGCAGTATTTT.

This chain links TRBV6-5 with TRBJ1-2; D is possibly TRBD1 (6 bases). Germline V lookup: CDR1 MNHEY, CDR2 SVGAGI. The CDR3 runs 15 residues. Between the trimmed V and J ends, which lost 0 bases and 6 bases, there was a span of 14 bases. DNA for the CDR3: TGTGCCAGCAGTTACTCGGTCAGGGCAGGGGATGGCTACACCTTC. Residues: CASSYSVRAGDGYTF.

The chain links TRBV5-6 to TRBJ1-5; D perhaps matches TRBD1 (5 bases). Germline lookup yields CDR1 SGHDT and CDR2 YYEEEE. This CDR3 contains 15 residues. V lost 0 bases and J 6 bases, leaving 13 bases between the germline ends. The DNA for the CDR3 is TGTGCCAGCAGCTTGGGGGCAGAAGGGGCTCAGCCCCAGCATTTT. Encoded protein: CASSLGAEGAQPQHF.

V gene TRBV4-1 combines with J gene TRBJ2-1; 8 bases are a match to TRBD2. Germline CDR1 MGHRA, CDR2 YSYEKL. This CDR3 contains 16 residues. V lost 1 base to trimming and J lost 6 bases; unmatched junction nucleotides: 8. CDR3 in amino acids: CASSQVLSGGSNEQFF. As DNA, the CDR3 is TGCGCCAGCAGCCAAGTGCTGTCGGGGGGGAGCAATGAGCAGTTCTTC.

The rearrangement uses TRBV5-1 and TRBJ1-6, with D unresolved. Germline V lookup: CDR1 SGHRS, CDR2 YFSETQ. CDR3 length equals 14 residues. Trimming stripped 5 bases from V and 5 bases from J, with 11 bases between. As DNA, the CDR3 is TGCGCCAGCAGACCTACAGAAGATAATTCACCCCTCCACTTT. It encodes CASRPTEDNSPLHF. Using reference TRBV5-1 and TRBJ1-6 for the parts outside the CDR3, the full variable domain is KAGVTQTPRYLIKTRGQQVTLSCSPISGHRSVSWYQQTPGQGLQFLFEYFSETQRNKGNFPGRFSGRQFSNSRSEMNVSTLELGDSALYLCASRPTEDNSPLHFGNGTRLTVT.

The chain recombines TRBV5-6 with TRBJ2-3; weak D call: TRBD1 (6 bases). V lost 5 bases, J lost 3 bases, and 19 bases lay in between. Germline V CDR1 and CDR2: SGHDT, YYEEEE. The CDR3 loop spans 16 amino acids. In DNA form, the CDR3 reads TGTGCCAGCAGGCTCCTCTCAGGGGACGGGACAGATACGCAGTATTTT. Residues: CASRLLSGDGTDTQYF. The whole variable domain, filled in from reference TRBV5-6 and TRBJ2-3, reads DAGVTQSPTHLIKTRGQQVTLRCSPKSGHDTVSWYQQALGQGPQFIFQYYEEEERQRGNFPDRFSGHQFPNYSSELNVNALLLGDSALYLCASRLLSGDGTDTQYFGPGTRLTVL.

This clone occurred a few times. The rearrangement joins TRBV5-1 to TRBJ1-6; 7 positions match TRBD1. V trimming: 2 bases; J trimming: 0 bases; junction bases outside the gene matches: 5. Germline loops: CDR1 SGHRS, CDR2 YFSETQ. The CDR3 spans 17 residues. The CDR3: CASSLIQGSSYNSPLHF. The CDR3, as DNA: TGCGCCAGCAGCTTAATACAGGGGAGCTCCTATAATTCACCCCTCCACTTT.

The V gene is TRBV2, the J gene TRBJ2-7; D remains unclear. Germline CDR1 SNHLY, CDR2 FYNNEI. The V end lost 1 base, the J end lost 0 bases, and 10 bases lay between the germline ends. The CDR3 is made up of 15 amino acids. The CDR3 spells CASSEGLRVSYEQYF. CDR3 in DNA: TGTGCCAGCAGTGAAGGGTTACGGGTCTCCTACGAGCAGTACTTC. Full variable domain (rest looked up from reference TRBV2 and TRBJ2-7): EPEVTQTPSHQVTQMGQEVILRCVPISNHLYFYWYRQILGQKVEFLVSFYNNEISEKSEIFDDQFSVERPDGSNFTLKIRSTKLEDSAMYFCASSEGLRVSYEQYFGPGTRLTVT.

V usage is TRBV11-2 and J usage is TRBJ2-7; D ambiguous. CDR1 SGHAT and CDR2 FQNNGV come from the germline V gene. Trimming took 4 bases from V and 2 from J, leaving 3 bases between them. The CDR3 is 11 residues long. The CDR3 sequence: CASSSTYEQYF. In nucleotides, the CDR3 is TGTGCCAGCAGCTCTACCTACGAGCAGTACTTC.

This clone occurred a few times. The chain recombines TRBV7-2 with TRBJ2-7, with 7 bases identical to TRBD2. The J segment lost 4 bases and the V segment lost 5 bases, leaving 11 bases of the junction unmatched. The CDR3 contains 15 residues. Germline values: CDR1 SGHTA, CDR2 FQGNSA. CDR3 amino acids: CASSRNWGGAYEQYF. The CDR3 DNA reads TGTGCCAGCAGCCGAAACTGGGGGGGAGCATACGAGCAGTACTTC.